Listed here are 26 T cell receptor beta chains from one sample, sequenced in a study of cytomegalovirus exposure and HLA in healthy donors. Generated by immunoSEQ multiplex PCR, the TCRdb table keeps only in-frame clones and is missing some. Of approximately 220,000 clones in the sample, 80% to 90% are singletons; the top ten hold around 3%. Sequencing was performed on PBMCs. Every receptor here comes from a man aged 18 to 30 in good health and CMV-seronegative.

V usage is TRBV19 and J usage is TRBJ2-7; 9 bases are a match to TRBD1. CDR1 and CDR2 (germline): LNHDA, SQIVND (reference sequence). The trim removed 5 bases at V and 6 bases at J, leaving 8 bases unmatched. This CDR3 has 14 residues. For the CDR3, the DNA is TGTGCCAGTAGTGGCCCGACAGGGGGAGGCGAGCAGTACTTC. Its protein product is CASSGPTGGGEQYF.

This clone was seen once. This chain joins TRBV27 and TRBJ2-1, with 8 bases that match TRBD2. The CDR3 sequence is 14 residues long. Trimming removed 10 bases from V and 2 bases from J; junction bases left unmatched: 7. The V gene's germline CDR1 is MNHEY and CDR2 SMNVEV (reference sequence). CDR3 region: CATRGGGPYNEQFF. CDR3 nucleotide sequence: TGTGCCACGCGCGGCGGGGGGCCCTACAATGAGCAGTTCTTC.

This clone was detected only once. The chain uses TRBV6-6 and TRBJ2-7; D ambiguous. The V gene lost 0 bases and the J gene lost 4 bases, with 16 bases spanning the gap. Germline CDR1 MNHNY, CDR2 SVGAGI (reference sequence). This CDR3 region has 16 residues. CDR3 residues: CASSYSIQVPSYEQYF. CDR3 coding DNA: TGTGCCAGCAGTTACTCGATTCAGGTGCCCTCATACGAGCAGTACTTC.

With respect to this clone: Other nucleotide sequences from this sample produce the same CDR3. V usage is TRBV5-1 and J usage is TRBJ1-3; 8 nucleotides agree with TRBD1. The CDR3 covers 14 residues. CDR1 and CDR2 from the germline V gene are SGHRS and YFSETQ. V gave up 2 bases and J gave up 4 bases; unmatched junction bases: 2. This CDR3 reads CASSLGTGGNTIYF. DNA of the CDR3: TGCGCCAGCAGCTTAGGGACAGGAGGAAACACCATATATTTT.

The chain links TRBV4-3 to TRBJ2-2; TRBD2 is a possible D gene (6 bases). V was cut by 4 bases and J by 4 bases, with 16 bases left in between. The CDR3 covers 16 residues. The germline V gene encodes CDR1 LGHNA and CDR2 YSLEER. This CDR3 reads CASSPRGLGGTGELFF. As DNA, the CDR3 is TGCGCCAGCAGCCCCCGGGGTCTCGGGGGCACCGGGGAGCTGTTTTTT.

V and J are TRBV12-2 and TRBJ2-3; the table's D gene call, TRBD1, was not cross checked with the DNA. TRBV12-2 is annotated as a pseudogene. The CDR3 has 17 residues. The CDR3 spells CASQPLRDSTSTDTQYF. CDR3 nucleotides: TGTGCAAGTCAGCCCCTCCGGGACAGCACTAGCACAGATACGCAGTATTTT.

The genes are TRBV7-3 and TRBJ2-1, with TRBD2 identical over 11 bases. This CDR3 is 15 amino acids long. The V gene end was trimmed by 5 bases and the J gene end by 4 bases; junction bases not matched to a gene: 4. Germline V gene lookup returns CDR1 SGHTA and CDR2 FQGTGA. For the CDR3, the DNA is TGTGCCAGCAGCGACACTAGCGGGGGTTACAATGAGCAGTTCTTC. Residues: CASSDTSGGYNEQFF.

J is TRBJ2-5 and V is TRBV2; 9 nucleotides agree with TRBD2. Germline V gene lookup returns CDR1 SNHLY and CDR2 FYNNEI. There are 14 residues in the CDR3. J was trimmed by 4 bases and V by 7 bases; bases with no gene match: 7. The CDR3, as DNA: TGTGCCAGCATGGGCGGGGGGGGCCGAGAGACCCAGTACTTC. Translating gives CASMGGGGRETQYF.

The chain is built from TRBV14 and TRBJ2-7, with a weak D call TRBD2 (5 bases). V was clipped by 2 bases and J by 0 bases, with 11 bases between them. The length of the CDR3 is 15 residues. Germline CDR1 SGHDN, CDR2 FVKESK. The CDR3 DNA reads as TGTGCCAGCAGCCAATTCACTAGGAGCTCCTACGAGCAGTACTTC. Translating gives CASSQFTRSSYEQYF.

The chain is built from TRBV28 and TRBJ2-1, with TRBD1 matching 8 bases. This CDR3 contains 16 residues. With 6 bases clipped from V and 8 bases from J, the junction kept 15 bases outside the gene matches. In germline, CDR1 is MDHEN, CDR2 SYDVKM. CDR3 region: CASSGSAGGGRYEQFF. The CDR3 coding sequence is TGTGCCAGCAGCGGATCTGCAGGGGGCGGTAGGTATGAGCAGTTCTTC.

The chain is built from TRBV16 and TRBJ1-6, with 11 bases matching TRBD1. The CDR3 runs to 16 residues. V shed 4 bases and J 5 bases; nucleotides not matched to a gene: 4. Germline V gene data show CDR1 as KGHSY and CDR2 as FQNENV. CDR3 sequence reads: CASSPGTGGNNSPLHF. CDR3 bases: TGTGCCAGCAGCCCCGGGACAGGGGGTAATAATTCACCCCTCCACTTT.

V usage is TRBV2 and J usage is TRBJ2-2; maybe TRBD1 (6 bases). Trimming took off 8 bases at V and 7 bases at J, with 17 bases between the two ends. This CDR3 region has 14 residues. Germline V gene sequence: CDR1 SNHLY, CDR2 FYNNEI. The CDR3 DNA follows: TGTGCCAGCGGTGGTCCCGAACAGGGCGGGGAGCTGTTTTTT. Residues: CASGGPEQGGELFF.

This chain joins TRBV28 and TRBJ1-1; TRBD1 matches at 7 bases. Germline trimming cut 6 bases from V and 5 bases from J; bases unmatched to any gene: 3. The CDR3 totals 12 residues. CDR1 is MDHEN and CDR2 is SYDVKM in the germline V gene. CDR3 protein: CASRPGGTEAFF. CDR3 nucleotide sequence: TGTGCCAGCAGGCCAGGGGGTACTGAAGCTTTCTTT.

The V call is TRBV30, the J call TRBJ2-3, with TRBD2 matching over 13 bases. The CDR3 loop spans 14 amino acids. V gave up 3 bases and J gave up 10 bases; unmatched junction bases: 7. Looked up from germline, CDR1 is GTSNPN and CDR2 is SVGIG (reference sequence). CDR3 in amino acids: CAWSVTSGRVAQYF. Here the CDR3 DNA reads TGTGCCTGGAGCGTTACTAGCGGGAGGGTTGCGCAGTATTTT.

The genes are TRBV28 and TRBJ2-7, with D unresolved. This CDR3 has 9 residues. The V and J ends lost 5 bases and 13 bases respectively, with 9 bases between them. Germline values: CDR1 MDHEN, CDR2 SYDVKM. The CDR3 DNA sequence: TGTGCCAGCAGTCTCGCGGCTTACTTC. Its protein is CASSLAAYF.

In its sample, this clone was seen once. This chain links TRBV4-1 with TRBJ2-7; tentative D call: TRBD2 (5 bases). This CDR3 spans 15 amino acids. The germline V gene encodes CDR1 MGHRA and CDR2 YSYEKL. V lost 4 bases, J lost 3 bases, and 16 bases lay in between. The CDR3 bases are TGCGCCAGCAGCCCCCTTTTTGGAGGCCTCTACGAGCAGTACTTC. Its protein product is CASSPLFGGLYEQYF.

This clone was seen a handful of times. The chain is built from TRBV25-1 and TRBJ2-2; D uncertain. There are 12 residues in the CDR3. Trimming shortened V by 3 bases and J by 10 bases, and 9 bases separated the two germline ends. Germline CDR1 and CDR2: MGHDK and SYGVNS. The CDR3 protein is CASSDPQKELFF. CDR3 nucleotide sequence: TGTGCCAGCAGTGATCCCCAGAAGGAGCTGTTTTTT.

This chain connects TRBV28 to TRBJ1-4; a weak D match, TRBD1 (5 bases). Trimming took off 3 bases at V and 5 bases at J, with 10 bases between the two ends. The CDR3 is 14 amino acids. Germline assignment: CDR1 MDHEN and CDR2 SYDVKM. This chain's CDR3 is CASSFGGANEKLFF. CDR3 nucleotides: TGTGCCAGCAGTTTCGGAGGGGCGAATGAAAAACTGTTTTTT. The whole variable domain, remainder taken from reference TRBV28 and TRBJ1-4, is DVKVTQSSRYLVKRTGEKVFLECVQDMDHENMFWYRQDPGLGLRLIYFSYDVKMKEKGDIPEGYSVSREKKERFSLILESASTNQTSMYLCASSFGGANEKLFFGSGTQLSVL.

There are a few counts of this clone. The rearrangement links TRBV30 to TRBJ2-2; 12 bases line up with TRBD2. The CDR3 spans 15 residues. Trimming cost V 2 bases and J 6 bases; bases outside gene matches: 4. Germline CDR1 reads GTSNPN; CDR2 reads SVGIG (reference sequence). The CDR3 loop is CAWSRGLAGSGELFF. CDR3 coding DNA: TGTGCCTGGAGTCGAGGACTAGCGGGATCCGGGGAGCTGTTTTTT. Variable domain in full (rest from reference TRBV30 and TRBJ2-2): SQTIHQWPATLVQPVGSPLSLECTVEGTSNPNLYWYRQAAGRGLQLLFYSVGIGQISSEVPQNLSASRPQDRQFILSSKKLLLSDSGFYLCAWSRGLAGSGELFFGEGSRLTVL.

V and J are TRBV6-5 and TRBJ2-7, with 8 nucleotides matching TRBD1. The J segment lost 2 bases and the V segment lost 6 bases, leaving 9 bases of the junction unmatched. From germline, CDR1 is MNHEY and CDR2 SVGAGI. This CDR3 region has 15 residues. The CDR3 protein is CASRIQGGLTYEQYF. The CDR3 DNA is TGTGCCAGCAGAATACAGGGGGGTTTGACCTACGAGCAGTACTTC.

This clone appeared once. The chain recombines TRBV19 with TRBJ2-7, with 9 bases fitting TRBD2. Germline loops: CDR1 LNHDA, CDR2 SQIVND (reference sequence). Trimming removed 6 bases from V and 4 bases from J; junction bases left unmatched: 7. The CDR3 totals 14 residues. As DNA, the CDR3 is TGTGCCAGTAGGCAACTAGCGGGTGCTTACGAGCAGTACTTC. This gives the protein CASRQLAGAYEQYF.

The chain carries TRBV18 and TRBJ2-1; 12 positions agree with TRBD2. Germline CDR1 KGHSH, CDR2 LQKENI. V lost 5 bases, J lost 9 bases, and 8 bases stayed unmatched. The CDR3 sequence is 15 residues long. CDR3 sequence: CASSSRLAGVSEQFF. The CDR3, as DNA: TGTGCCAGCTCATCACGACTAGCGGGAGTAAGTGAGCAGTTCTTC.

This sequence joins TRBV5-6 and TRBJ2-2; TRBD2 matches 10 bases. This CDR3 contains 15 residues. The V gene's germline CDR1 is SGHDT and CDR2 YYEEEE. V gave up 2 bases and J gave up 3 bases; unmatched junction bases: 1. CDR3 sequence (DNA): TGTGCCAGCAGCTTAGCGGGAGGGTACACCGGGGAGCTGTTTTTT. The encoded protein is CASSLAGGYTGELFF.

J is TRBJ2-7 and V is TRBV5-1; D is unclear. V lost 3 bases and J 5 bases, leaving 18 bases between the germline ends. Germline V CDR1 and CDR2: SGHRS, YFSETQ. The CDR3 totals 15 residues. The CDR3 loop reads CASSSLVSVRDEQYF. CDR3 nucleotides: TGCGCCAGCAGCTCCCTGGTATCGGTTCGGGACGAGCAGTACTTC.

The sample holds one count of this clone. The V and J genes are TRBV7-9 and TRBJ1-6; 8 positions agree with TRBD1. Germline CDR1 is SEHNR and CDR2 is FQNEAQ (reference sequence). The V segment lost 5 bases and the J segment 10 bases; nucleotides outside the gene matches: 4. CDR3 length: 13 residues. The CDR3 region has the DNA TGTGCCAGCAGCCCCAGGACAGGGTCACCCCTCCACTTT. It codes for CASSPRTGSPLHF.

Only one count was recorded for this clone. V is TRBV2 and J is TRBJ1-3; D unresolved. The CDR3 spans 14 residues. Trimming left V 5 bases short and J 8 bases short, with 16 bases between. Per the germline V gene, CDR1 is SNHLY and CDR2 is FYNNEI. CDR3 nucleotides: TGTGCCAGCAGTCCCCGACGTCCCCGGGACACCATATATTTT. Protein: CASSPRRPRDTIYF.